The count of the clone carrying this TCR beta chain is one. The data were taken from a study of control samples from healthy donors and cancer patients. This table comes from immunoSEQ multiplex PCR, and its TCRdb copy is limited to in-frame clones, with some not included. Among some 120,000 clones, roughly 86% were seen once, and the ten largest hold approximately 2.9%. The sequenced sample consisted of blood. The receptor comes from a man aged 55-75 years in good health.

The CDR3 region has the DNA TGTGCCAGTAGTCTTAGCCCTCCGGGCCCCCGGGATGAGCAGTTCTTC. This encodes CASSLSPPGPRDEQFF. V gene TRBV19 combines with J gene TRBJ2-1; D ambiguous. The CDR3 runs to 16 residues. V was shortened by 5 bases and J by 8 bases, with 22 bases between the two germline ends. Germline V gene sequence: CDR1 LNHDA, CDR2 SQIVND (reference sequence).